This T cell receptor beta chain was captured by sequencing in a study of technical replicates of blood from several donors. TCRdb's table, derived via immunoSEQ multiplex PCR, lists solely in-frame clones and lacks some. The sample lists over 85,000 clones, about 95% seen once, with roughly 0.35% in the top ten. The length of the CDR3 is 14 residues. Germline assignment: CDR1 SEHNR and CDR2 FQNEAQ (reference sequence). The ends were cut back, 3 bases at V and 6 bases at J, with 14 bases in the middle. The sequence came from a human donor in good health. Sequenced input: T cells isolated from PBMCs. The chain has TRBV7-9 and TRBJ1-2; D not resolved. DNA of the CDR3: TGTGCCAGCAGCTTCCGACCTCTAGTTGATGGCTACACCTTC. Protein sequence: CASSFRPLVDGYTF.